These 14 T cell receptor beta chains originate from one sample sequenced in a study of blood T cell repertoires in COVID-19. Assay used: immunoSEQ multiplex PCR; TCRdb lists only in-frame clones, some missing. The sample has about 93,000 clones, 90% seen once. Material: peripheral blood. Source of these receptors: a human donor with active COVID-19. The donor label of this sample is uncertain.

Only a few counts were recorded for this clone. The chain links TRBV21-1 to TRBJ1-5; TRBD1 is taken as the D call from the table, unchecked against the DNA. TRBV21-1 is a known pseudogene. This CDR3 is 16 amino acids long. In DNA form, the CDR3 reads TGTGCCAGCAGCGGCTGGGACAGTTGGAACAATCAGCCCCAGCATTTT. Amino acid sequence: CASSGWDSWNNQPQHF.

The CDR3 sequence: CASSQELGGGQETQYF. CDR3 in DNA: TGCGCCAGCAGCCAAGAGTTAGGCGGGGGACAAGAGACCCAGTACTTC. This chain links TRBV4-3 with TRBJ2-5; 7 bases align to TRBD2. The CDR3 consists of 16 residues. Trimming took 0 bases from V and 2 from J; bases not matched to a gene: 6. Germline lookup yields CDR1 LGHNA and CDR2 YSLEER.

The J gene is TRBJ2-4, the V gene TRBV18, with D perhaps TRBD2 (6 bases). In germline, CDR1 is KGHSH, CDR2 LQKENI. The CDR3 extends over 15 amino acids. The germline V and J ends were trimmed by 3 bases and 5 bases, with 14 bases remaining between them. The CDR3 sequence: CASSPSFPGENIQYF. CDR3 DNA: TGTGCCAGCTCACCTTCTTTTCCGGGGGAAAACATTCAGTACTTC.

V is TRBV19 and J is TRBJ2-3, with D tentatively TRBD1 (6 bases). The CDR3 is 15 amino acids. The V end was cut by 10 bases, the J end by 4 bases, with 21 bases between. The germline V gene has CDR1 LNHDA and CDR2 SQIVND (reference sequence). The CDR3 loop reads CAKPQPGQPPDTQYF. The CDR3 DNA sequence: TGTGCCAAACCCCAACCCGGACAGCCTCCAGATACGCAGTATTTT.

The table lists this clone with a few counts. V and J are TRBV18 and TRBJ1-1; no firm D call. CDR1 and CDR2 from the germline V gene are KGHSH and LQKENI. The V end was cut by 2 bases, the J end by 0 bases, with 4 bases between. The length of the CDR3 is 13 residues. The CDR3 protein is CASSPDMNTEAFF. CDR3 coding DNA: TGTGCCAGCTCACCAGACATGAACACTGAAGCTTTCTTT.

The chain employs TRBV12-3 or TRBV12-4 and TRBJ2-3; the D is unclear. V gave up 5 bases and J gave up 6 bases, with 6 bases separating them. The CDR3 spans 11 residues. The CDR3 bases are TGTGCCAGCAGTCCCCTGGATACGCAGTATTTT. It yields the protein CASSPLDTQYF.

The rearrangement joins TRBV7-2 to TRBJ2-7, with 10 bases identical to TRBD2. This CDR3 has 15 residues. Germline CDR1 and CDR2: SGHTA and FQGNSA. Trimming took 5 bases from V and 6 from J; bases not matched to a gene: 10. CDR3 DNA sequence: TGTGCCAGCAGCCTCCGCCGAGCGGGGGGGCCCGAGCAGTACTTC. Translated, it gives CASSLRRAGGPEQYF. The whole variable domain, remainder taken from reference TRBV7-2 and TRBJ2-7, is GAGVSQSPSNKVTEKGKDVELRCDPISGHTALYWYRQSLGQGLEFLIYFQGNSAPDKSGLPSDRFSAERTGGSVSTLTIQRTQQEDSAVYLCASSLRRAGGPEQYFGPGTRLTVT.

In the case of this clone: Other nucleotide sequences from this sample produce the same CDR3. This rearrangement joins TRBV18 to TRBJ2-7, with 10 bases identical to TRBD1. The CDR3 length is 15 residues. Germline V lookup: CDR1 KGHSH, CDR2 LQKENI. V lost 3 bases, J lost 3 bases, and 5 bases stayed unmatched. The CDR3 reads CASSPPGTGDYEQYF. The CDR3 region has the DNA TGTGCCAGCTCACCTCCCGGGACAGGGGACTACGAGCAGTACTTC.

The chain couples TRBV9 to TRBJ1-3; unclear D gene. V was pared by 2 bases and J by 0 bases, with 12 bases between. Germline CDR1 reads SGDLS; CDR2 reads YYNGEE. The length of the CDR3 is 16 residues. The CDR3 nucleotides read TGTGCCAGCAGCGTCTCAACCGGAGCCTCTGGAAACACCATATATTTT. It yields the protein CASSVSTGASGNTIYF.

The genes are TRBV4-2 and TRBJ2-3; 13 bases agree with TRBD2. In germline, CDR1 is LGHNA, CDR2 YNFKEQ. V dropped 2 bases and J dropped 0; count of bases not matched to a gene: 5. The CDR3 loop spans 18 amino acids. The CDR3 nucleotides read TGTGCCAGCAGCCAAACACTAGCGGGGGGGCTCAGCACAGATACGCAGTATTTT. Translating gives CASSQTLAGGLSTDTQYF.

This chain connects TRBV27 to TRBJ1-1; 7 bases agree with TRBD1. The V and J ends lost 6 bases and 3 bases, in that order; junction bases with no gene match: 7. CDR3 size: 14 residues. Germline V lookup: CDR1 MNHEY, CDR2 SMNVEV (reference sequence). The CDR3 spells CASSKTGSYTEAFF. The CDR3, as DNA: TGTGCCAGCAGCAAGACAGGGTCCTACACTGAAGCTTTCTTT.

This clone was detected only once. This chain connects TRBV15 to TRBJ2-1; 9 bases are a match to TRBD2. The germline CDR1 and CDR2 sequences are LNHNV and YYDKDF (reference sequence). CDR3 length: 18 amino acids. Germline trimming cut 4 bases from V and 8 bases from J; bases unmatched to any gene: 18. This CDR3 is CATSTGRQGLALLHEQFF. The CDR3 DNA follows: TGTGCCACCAGCACGGGCCGGCAGGGACTAGCATTATTACATGAGCAGTTCTTC.

The chain couples TRBV3-1 (or the pseudogene TRBV3-2) to TRBJ1-1; D gene ambiguous. The CDR3 is made up of 15 amino acids. Germline V gene sequence: CDR1 LGHDT, CDR2 YNNKEL (reference sequence). V was pared by 4 bases and J by 0 bases, with 12 bases between. Here the CDR3 reads CASSRDFLVNTEAFF. Written as DNA, the CDR3 is TGTGCCAGCAGCCGAGACTTCCTAGTGAACACTGAAGCTTTCTTT.

V gene TRBV7-2 combines with J gene TRBJ2-7, with 15 bases lining up with TRBD2. The CDR3 is made up of 15 amino acids. After removal of 5 bases from V and 4 bases from J, the junction contained 3 bases not matched to a gene. CDR1 is SGHTA and CDR2 is FQGNSA in the germline V gene. The CDR3 loop reads CASSRTSGGGYEQYF. Written as DNA, the CDR3 is TGTGCCAGCAGCCGGACTAGCGGGGGGGGATACGAGCAGTACTTC.